The clone carrying this TCR beta chain came up once. The antigen is not known. TCRdb re-derived calls from the 5' RACE reads in MiXCR, one entry per CDR3 protein. Among some 44,000 distinct CDR3 sequences listed, approximately 31% were seen once. There are 14 residues in the CDR3. V gave up 8 bases and J gave up 6 bases; unmatched junction bases: 7. Germline assignment: CDR1 SEHNR and CDR2 FQNEAQ (reference sequence). Broader study findings: The TCR gene usage of tumor memory CD4+ T cells clustered together with blood and lymph node memory CD4+ cells and with lymph node naive CD4+ cells. The larger cohort examined one V-J beta rearrangement, not whole repertoires. Tumor-infiltrating Treg TCR alpha and beta sequences overlapped most with tumor naive CD4+ T cells, then blood naive.

The memory fraction was CD4+CD45RO+CD25- cells. This chain uses TRBV7-9 with TRBJ1-4, with 9 bases fitting TRBD1. The sample taken for sequencing was tumor-infiltrating memory CD4+ T cells sorted from the breast tumor. Subset described: memory CD4+ T cells, CD4+CD45RO+CD25-. The source of this sequence is a female donor with breast cancer. The CDR3: CASAQGTGYEKLFF. CDR3 nucleotide sequence: TGTGCCAGCGCTCAGGGGACAGGGTATGAAAAACTGTTTTTT. Drawing the rest from reference TRBV7-9 and TRBJ1-4, the complete variable domain is DTGVSQNPRHKITKRGQNVTFRCDPISEHNRLYWYRQTLGQGPEFLTYFQNEAQLEKSRLLSDRFSAERPKGSFSTLEIQRTEQGDSAMYLCASAQGTGYEKLFFGSGTQLSVL.